A selection of T cell receptor beta chains follows, all from one sample in a study of T cells in Graves' hyperthyroidism and ophthalmopathy. TCRdb fed the multiplex PCR reads into MiXCR, producing one record per CDR3 protein. Found here are a few hundred thousand distinct CDR3 sequences, over 20% of them singletons; the top ten hold over 40%. Specimen: blood. The receptors come from a woman in her forties or fifties with Graves' hyperthyroidism. The CDR3 runs from the conserved cysteine through the conserved F or W. A D gene is named only where the DNA matches it firmly. Not every row has a clone size; where given, it reads once, few, many or a size class.

TRBV24-1	TRBD2	TRBJ2-3	few	TGTGCCACCAGTAGTACTAGCGGGAGTGTTAATACGCAGTATTTT	CATSSTSGSVNTQYF
TRBV2	-	TRBJ1-4	many	TGTGCCAGCAGTGAAGCAGGGGGGATTCGCGAAAAACTGTTTTTT	CASSEAGGIREKLFF
TRBV3-1	-	TRBJ1-1	-	TGTGCCAGCAGCCAAGATGCGCTAAACACTGAAGCTTTCTTT	CASSQDALNTEAFF
TRBV5-1	TRBD2	TRBJ2-3	few	TGCGCCAGCAGCTTGGCTGGAACCGGGACTAGCGGGAGGGCCAGAGATACGCAGTATTTT	CASSLAGTGTSGRARDTQYF
TRBV7-8	-	TRBJ1-1	many	TGTGCCAGCAGCGCAGGGACCGCTGAAGCTTTCTTT	CASSAGTAEAFF
TRBV3-1	-	TRBJ1-4	-	TGTGCCAGCAGCCCCGCCGGGGGCACTAATGAAAAACTGTTTTTT	CASSPAGGTNEKLFF
TRBV6-1	-	TRBJ2-1	many	TGTGCCAGCAGTGAAGGGAGCTTGTCCTACAATGAGCAGTTCTTC	CASSEGSLSYNEQFF
TRBV19	-	TRBJ2-2	few	TGTGCCAGTACTACCAGACTGGCGGGTCTCCGCGGGGAGCTGTTTTTT	CASTTRLAGLRGELFF
TRBV30	TRBD2	TRBJ2-1	-	TGTGCCTGCCGACTAGCGGGAGGTGGCAATGAGCAGTTCTTC	CACRLAGGGNEQFF
TRBV3-1	-	TRBJ2-1	-	TGTGCCAGCAGCCAAGAGAGCAGGGGGGGTGAGCAGTTCTTC	CASSQESRGGEQFF
TRBV28	-	TRBJ2-2	-	TGTGCCAGCAGTTTAACGGTCAGCCCCGGGGAGCTGTTTTTT	CASSLTVSPGELFF
TRBV12-3/TRBV12-4	-	TRBJ2-2	many	TGTGCCAGCAGTCACATTAAAAACACCGGGGAGCTGTTTTTT	CASSHIKNTGELFF
TRBV4-2	TRBD1	TRBJ2-7	few	TGTGCCAGCAGCCGAGAACAGGGGGCCACCTACGAGCAGTACTTC	CASSREQGATYEQYF
TRBV5-1	-	TRBJ1-1	many	TGCGCCAGCAGCATGAGAGGGAACACTGAAGCTTTCTTT	CASSMRGNTEAFF
TRBV6-5	TRBD1	TRBJ1-4	few	TGTGCCAGCAGTTACGGACAGGGGGTTCGGAAACTGTTTTTT	CASSYGQGVRKLFF
TRBV2	TRBD1	TRBJ1-2	-	TGTGCCAGCAGTGAAGCGGGACAGGGGAACTATGGCTACACCTTC	CASSEAGQGNYGYTF
TRBV28	-	TRBJ2-5	many	TGTGCCAGCAGCACCCATGGGAATCAAACATACTTC	CASSTHGNQTYF
TRBV2	TRBD2	TRBJ2-3	many	TGTGCCAGCAGTGAGAGGGGACTAGCGGGAAGAACACATACGCAGTATTTT	CASSERGLAGRTHTQYF
TRBV18	-	TRBJ1-2	few	TGTGCCAGCTCAGGATCCGGCCCTCCGAGTAACTATGGCTACACCTTC	CASSGSGPPSNYGYTF
TRBV6-5	-	TRBJ2-7	many	TGTGCCAGCAGTTACTCGAACAGTGCCACCGAGCAGTACTTC	CASSYSNSATEQYF
TRBV28	TRBD2	TRBJ2-3	many	TGTGCCAGCTATACTAGCGGGAGGGTTACAGATACGCAGTATTTT	CASYTSGRVTDTQYF
TRBV24-1	-	TRBJ2-7	few	TGTGCCACCAGTGATTTGACAGGGTTCGAGCAGTACTTC	CATSDLTGFEQYF
TRBV6-1	-	TRBJ2-3	many	TGTGCCAGCTCTTTCCTAGGGGCAGGAGATACGCAGTATTTT	CASSFLGAGDTQYF
TRBV5-1	TRBD1	TRBJ1-1	many	TGCGCCAGCGGGACAGGGGACACTGAAGCTTTCTTT	CASGTGDTEAFF
TRBV30	TRBD1	TRBJ2-7	-	TGTGCCTGGAGTGACCCGGGACAGGGGACTTACGAGCAGTACTTC	CAWSDPGQGTYEQYF
TRBV12-3/TRBV12-4	-	TRBJ1-5	-	TGTGCCAGCAATAATAGAAATCAGCCCCAGCATTTT	CASNNRNQPQHF
TRBV2	TRBD1	TRBJ2-1	many	TGTGCCAGCAGCCGGGACAGGGTCGTTAGTGAGCAGTTCTTC	CASSRDRVVSEQFF
TRBV6-1	-	TRBJ1-6	many	TGTGCCAGCAGTCAACGTACCCGTAATTCACCCCTCCACTTT	CASSQRTRNSPLHF
TRBV3-1	TRBD2	TRBJ2-3	few	TGTGCCAGCAGCCAGGGACTAGCGGGAAGCTCAGATACGCAGTATTTT	CASSQGLAGSSDTQYF
TRBV6-1	-	TRBJ1-1	-	TGTGCCAGCAGTGGAGCAGGGGTGGGAGCTTTCTTT	CASSGAGVGAFF
TRBV25-1	TRBD2	TRBJ2-3	-	TGTGCCAGCTCGTCAGCGGGGGAGCCAGGGGATACGCAGTATTTT	CASSSAGEPGDTQYF
TRBV7-9	-	TRBJ1-3	many	TGTGCCAGCAGCTTAAGGGCTGCCGGGGGCTCTGGAAACACCATATATTTT	CASSLRAAGGSGNTIYF
TRBV28	TRBD2	TRBJ2-7	many	TGTGCCAGCAGTGTCAAGCCAGCGGGGGGGGTCGAGCAGTACTTC	CASSVKPAGGVEQYF
TRBV12-3/TRBV12-4	-	TRBJ2-2	-	TGTGCCAGCAGTCCCGGACAGCCCCGGGAGCTGTTTTTT	CASSPGQPRELFF
TRBV18	TRBD1	TRBJ1-5	many	TGTGCCAGCTCACCCGGGACAGTCGGGGATCAGCCCCAGCATTTT	CASSPGTVGDQPQHF
TRBV20-1	-	TRBJ1-5	-	TGCAGTGCTCGGACAGAATATAGCAATCAGCCCCAGCATTTT	CSARTEYSNQPQHF
TRBV6-9	TRBD1	TRBJ2-1	-	TGTGCCAGCAGTTACACAGGGGTGATGGAGCAGTTCTTC	CASSYTGVMEQFF
TRBV2	TRBD1	TRBJ2-1	many	TGTGCCAGCAGTGGGTGGACAGGGGGAATTGAGCAGTTCTTC	CASSGWTGGIEQFF
TRBV6-1	-	TRBJ2-3	-	TGTGCCAGCAGACTAGGGGATAGCACAGATACGCAGTATTTT	CASRLGDSTDTQYF
TRBV18	-	TRBJ1-2	many	TGTGCCAGCTCACCAAACAGGGAAGGCTACACCTTC	CASSPNREGYTF
TRBV30	-	TRBJ2-7	many	TGTGCCTGGAATAAGAACGAGGGCTCCTACGAGCAGTACTTC	CAWNKNEGSYEQYF
TRBV2	-	TRBJ1-1	-	TGTGCCAGCACTCCTAACAGGGTGGGCACTGAAGCTTTCTTT	CASTPNRVGTEAFF
TRBV5-1	TRBD1	TRBJ1-5	few	TGCGCCAGCAGCTTGGGGACAGGGGAGGTTAACAATCAGCCCCAGCATTTT	CASSLGTGEVNNQPQHF
TRBV6-2/TRBV6-3	TRBD1	TRBJ2-1	-	TGTGCCAGCAGTTTGCAAGGGGGACAGGGGGTTGAGGGTGAGCAGTTCTTC	CASSLQGGQGVEGEQFF
TRBV5-5	-	TRBJ2-7	-	TGTGCCAGCAGCGCACTGCCCGAGTACGAGCAGTACTTC	CASSALPEYEQYF
TRBV11-2	-	TRBJ2-1	many	TGTGCCAGCAGCTTACGACTATCCTACAATGAGCAGTTCTTC	CASSLRLSYNEQFF
TRBV18	-	TRBJ1-5	many	TGTGCCAGCTCACCTAAGACGGTAAATCAGCCCCAGCATTTT	CASSPKTVNQPQHF
TRBV6-1	TRBD1	TRBJ2-3	-	TGTGCCAGCAGAGGGACAGGATGGGAAAGCACAGATACGCAGTATTTT	CASRGTGWESTDTQYF
TRBV27	TRBD2	TRBJ2-1	many	TGTGCCAGCAGTACCGGGACTAGCGGGGGGAATGAGCAGTTCTTC	CASSTGTSGGNEQFF
TRBV6-1	-	TRBJ1-2	many	TGTGCCAGCAGTGATCTCCCGGGGACCGGCTATGGCTACACCTTC	CASSDLPGTGYGYTF
TRBV12-3/TRBV12-4	TRBD1	TRBJ2-2	many	TGTGCCAGCAGTTTGGGGACAGGGGGCGGGGAACTGTTTTTT	CASSLGTGGGELFF